This T cell receptor beta chain was sequenced for a study of beta chain features in type 1 diabetes. Study observations and caveats: Individuals with type 1 diabetes displayed fewer insertions and more deletions at VDJ junctions. When Type 1 diabetes patients were examined, their TCRB CDR3s proved moderately but significantly shorter in all four CD4+ subsets.

Expressed TCRB transcripts were sequenced because the isolated RNA had all been reverse transcribed beforehand. Clones were read by immunoSEQ multiplex PCR, and TCRdb kept only the in-frame ones, dropping some. The table has 50,000 to 55,000 clones, around 60% seen once. Trimming took off 1 base at V and 7 bases at J, with 18 bases between the two ends. Germline loops: CDR1 SGHTA, CDR2 FQGTGA. The CDR3 is 16 residues long. This clone came up a few times. Antigen: not known. Sequenced: stem cell memory CD4+ T cells from blood. V and J are TRBV7-3 and TRBJ2-3; tentative D call: TRBD1 (6 bases). The TCR was taken from a woman aged 30 to 39 with type 1 diabetes. The CDR3: CASSLNGGGVPNTQYF. CDR3 DNA sequence: TGTGCCAGCAGCTTAAATGGGGGCGGCGTTCCGAATACGCAGTATTTT. Full variable domain (outside the CDR3, taken from reference TRBV7-3 and TRBJ2-3): GAGVSQTPSNKVTEKGKYVELRCDPISGHTALYWYRQSLGQGPEFLIYFQGTGAADDSGLPNDRFFAVRPEGSVSTLKIQRTERGDSAVYLCASSLNGGGVPNTQYFGPGTRLTVL.